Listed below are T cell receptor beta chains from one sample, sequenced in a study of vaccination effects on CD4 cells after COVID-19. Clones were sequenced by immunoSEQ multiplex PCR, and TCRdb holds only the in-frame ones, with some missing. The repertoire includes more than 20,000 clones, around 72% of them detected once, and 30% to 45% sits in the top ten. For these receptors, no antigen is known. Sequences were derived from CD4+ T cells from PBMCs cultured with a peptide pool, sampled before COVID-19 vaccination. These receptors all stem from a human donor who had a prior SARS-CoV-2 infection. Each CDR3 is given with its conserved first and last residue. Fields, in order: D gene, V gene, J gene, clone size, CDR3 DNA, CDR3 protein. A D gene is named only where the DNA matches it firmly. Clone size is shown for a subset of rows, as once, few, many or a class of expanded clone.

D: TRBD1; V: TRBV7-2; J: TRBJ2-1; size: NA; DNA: TGTGCCAGCAGCCCCACTCGGGACAGAGAAACGTTCTTC; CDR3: CASSPTRDRETFF
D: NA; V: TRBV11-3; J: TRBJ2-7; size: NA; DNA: TGTGCCAGCAGCCACTCACGCCAAAACCGCTACGAGCAGTACTTC; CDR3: CASSHSRQNRYEQYF
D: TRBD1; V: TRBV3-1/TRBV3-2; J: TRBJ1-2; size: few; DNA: TGTGCCAGCAGCCAATCTTCTTACAGGGGGGCTGGCTACACCTTC; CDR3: CASSQSSYRGAGYTF
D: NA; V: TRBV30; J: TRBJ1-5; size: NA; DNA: TGTGCCTGGAGTAAGTCCGAGAATCAGCCCCAGCATTTT; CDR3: CAWSKSENQPQHF
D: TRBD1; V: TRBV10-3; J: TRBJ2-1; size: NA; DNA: TGTGCCATCAACCAGGACAGGGGGGCCTTAATGTTCTTC; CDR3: CAINQDRGALMFF
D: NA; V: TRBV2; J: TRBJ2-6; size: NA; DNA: TGTGCCAGCGGGGGGAACGTCCTGACTTTC; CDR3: CASGGNVLTF
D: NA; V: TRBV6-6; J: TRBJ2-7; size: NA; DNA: TGTGCCAGCAGTTACCCCGGGATCTCCTACGAGCAGTACTTC; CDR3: CASSYPGISYEQYF
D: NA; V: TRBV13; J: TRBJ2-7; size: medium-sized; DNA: TGTGCCAGCACCCGTATGGGGGCTGGATACGAGCAGTACTTC; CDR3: CASTRMGAGYEQYF
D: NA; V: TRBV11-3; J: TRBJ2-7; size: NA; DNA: TGTGCCAGCAACGTTCAGGGAAGGTACGAGCAGTACTTC; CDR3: CASNVQGRYEQYF
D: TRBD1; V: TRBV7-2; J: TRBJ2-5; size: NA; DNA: TGTGCCAGCAGCGCCCAGGGGGCGAAAGAGACCCAGTACTTC; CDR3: CASSAQGAKETQYF
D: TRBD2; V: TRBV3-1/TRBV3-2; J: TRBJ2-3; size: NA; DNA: TGTGCCAGCAGCAATAGCGGGGGGCCCCCAGATACGCAGTATTTT; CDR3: CASSNSGGPPDTQYF
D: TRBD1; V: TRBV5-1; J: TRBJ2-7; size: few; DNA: TGCGCCAGCAGCGAAGGGACAGGGAGCGAGCAGTACTTC; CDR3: CASSEGTGSEQYF
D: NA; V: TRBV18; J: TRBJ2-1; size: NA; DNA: TGTGCCAGCTCACCAGGGCTCCTGAGGGGTTCCTACAATGAGCAGTTCTTC; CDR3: CASSPGLLRGSYNEQFF
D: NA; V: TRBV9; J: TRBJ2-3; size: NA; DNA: TGTGCCAGCAGCCCCACCTCAGGACAGACAGATACGCAGTATTTT; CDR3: CASSPTSGQTDTQYF
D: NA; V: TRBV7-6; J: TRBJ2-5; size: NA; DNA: TGTGCCAGCAGCTTGACCATTGGGGGGTGGAAAGAGACCCAGTACTTC; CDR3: CASSLTIGGWKETQYF
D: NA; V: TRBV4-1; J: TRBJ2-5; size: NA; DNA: TGCGCCAGCAGCCAGACGTGGACAGACCAAGAGACCCAGTACTTC; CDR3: CASSQTWTDQETQYF
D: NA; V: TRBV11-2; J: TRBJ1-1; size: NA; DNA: TGTGCCAGCAGCTTAGACCCGGGGGTAAACACTGAAGCTTTCTTT; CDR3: CASSLDPGVNTEAFF
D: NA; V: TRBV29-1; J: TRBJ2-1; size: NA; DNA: TGCAGCGTTACCGGGAGCTCCTACAATGAGCAGTTCTTC; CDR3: CSVTGSSYNEQFF
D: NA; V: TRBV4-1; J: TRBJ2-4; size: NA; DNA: TGCGCCAGCAGCCAAGAAGGGGCCAGGGCGGGAAACATTCAGTACTTC; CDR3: CASSQEGARAGNIQYF
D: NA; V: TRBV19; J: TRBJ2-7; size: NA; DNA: TGTCCAAGAGGCTGGGGGCTAGCGTTGTCGTCCTACGAGCAGTACTTC; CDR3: CPRGWGLALSSYEQYF
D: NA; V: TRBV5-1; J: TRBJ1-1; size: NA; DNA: TGCGCCAGCAGCCCGGCCCCGGGGGGGGCCACTGAAGCTTTCTTT; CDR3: CASSPAPGGATEAFF
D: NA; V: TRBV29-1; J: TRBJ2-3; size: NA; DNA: TGCAGCGCAGGATTCGCTACTAGCACAGATACGCAGTATTTT; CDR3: CSAGFATSTDTQYF
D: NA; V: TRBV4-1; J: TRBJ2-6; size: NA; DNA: TGCGCCAGCAGCCAAGGATTGGGGGCTGGGGCCAACGTCCTGACTTTC; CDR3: CASSQGLGAGANVLTF
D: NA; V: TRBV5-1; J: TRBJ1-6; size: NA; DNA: TGCGCCAGCACCGAGGGGGGGGACTCACCCCTCCACTTT; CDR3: CASTEGGDSPLHF
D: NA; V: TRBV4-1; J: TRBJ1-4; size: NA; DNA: TGCGCCAGCAGCCAAGAACGGCAGTGGAATGAAAAACTGTTTTTT; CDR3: CASSQERQWNEKLFF
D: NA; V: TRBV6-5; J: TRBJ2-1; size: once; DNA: TGTGCCAGCACCTTACCCGGGACCCAAAAGGAGTTCTTC; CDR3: CASTLPGTQKEFF
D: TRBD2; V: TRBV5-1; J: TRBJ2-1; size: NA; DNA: TGCGCCAGCAGCTTCCGCGGGGGGGCCAGGGAGCAGTTCTTC; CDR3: CASSFRGGAREQFF
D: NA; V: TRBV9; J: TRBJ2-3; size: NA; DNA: TGTGCCAGCAGCGGGACACTTAGCACAGATACGCAGTATTTT; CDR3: CASSGTLSTDTQYF
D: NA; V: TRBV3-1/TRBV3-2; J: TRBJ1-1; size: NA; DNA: TGTGCCAGCAGCCATCAGGGTCGGCACACTGAAGCTTTCTTT; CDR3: CASSHQGRHTEAFF
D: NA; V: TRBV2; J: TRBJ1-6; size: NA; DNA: TGTGCCAGCAGTGGGGGTCGTTCACCCCTCCACTTT; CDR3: CASSGGRSPLHF
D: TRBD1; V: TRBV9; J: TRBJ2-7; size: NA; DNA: TGTGCCAGCAGCTCTGCCGGGACAGGGTACTACGAGCAGTACTTC; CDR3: CASSSAGTGYYEQYF
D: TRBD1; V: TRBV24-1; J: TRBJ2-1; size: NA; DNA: TGTGCCATTCTCCAGGGGGCTATCTACAATGAGCAGTTCTTC; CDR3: CAILQGAIYNEQFF
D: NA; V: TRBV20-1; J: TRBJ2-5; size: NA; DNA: TGCAGTGCTAGGTACTTAGAGACCCAGTACTTC; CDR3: CSARYLETQYF
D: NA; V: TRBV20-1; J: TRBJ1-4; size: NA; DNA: TGCAGTGCTAGTCCCAGGGCTGGAGAAAAACTGTTTTTT; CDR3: CSASPRAGEKLFF
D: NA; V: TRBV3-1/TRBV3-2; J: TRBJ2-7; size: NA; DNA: TGTGCCAGCAGCCAAGAGGGGGGTTCGCGAGAGCAGTACTTC; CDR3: CASSQEGGSREQYF
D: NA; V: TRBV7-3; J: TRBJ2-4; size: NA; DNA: TGTGCCAGCAGCTTTCCGGGGGCTATGGGGGAAAACATTCAGTACTTC; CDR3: CASSFPGAMGENIQYF
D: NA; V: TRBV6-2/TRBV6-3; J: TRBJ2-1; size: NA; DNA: TGTGCCAGCAGTTACTCTGTCGAGAACAATGAGCAGTTCTTC; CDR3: CASSYSVENNEQFF
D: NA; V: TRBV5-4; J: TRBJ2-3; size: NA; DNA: TGTGCCAGCAGCTTGGCCGCCCTTTCGGATACGCAGTATTTT; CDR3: CASSLAALSDTQYF
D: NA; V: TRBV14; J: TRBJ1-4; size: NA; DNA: TGTGCCAGCAGCCAAGTTGTCTCTGAAAAACTGTTTTTT; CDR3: CASSQVVSEKLFF
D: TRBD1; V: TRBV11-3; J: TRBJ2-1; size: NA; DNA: TGTGCCAGCAGCTTTAGCGGGCAACGGGACAGGGGGCTTGAGCAGTTCTTC; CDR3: CASSFSGQRDRGLEQFF